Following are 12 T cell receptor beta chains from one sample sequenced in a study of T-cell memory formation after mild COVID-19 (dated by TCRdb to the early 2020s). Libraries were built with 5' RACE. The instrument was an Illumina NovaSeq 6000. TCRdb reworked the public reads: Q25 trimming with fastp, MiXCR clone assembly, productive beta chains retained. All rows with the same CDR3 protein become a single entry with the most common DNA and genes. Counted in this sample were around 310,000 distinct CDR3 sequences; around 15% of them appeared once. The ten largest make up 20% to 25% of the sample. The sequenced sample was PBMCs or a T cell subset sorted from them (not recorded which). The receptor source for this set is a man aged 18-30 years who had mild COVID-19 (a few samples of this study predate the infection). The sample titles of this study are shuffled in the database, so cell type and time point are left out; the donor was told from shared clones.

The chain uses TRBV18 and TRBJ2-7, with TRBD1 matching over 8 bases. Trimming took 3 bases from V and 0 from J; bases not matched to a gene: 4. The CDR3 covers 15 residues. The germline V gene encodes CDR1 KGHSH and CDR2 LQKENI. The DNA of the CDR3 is TGTGCCAGCTCACCCGGCAGGGGGCCCTCCTACGAGCAGTACGTC. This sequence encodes CASSPGRGPSYEQYV.

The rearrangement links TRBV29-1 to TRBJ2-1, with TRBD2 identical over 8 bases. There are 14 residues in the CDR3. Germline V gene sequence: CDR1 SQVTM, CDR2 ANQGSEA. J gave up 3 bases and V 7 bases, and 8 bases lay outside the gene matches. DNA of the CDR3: TGCAGCGCCACTACTAGCGGTCGCTACAATGAGCAGTTCTTC. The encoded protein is CSATTSGRYNEQFF.

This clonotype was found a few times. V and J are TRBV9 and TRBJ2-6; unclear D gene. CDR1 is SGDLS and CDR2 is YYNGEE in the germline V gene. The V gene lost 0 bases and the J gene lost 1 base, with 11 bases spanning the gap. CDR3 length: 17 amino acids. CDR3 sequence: CASSVGTFRSGANVLTF. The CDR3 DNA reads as TGTGCCAGCAGCGTAGGGACCTTTAGGTCTGGGGCCAACGTCCTGACTTTC.

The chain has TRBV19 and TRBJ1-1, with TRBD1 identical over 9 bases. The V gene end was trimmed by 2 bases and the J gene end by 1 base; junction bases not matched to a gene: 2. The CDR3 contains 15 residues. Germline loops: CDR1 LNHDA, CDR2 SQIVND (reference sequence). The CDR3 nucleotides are TGTGCCAGTAGTATAAGGGACAGGGCGAACACTGAAGCTTTCTTT. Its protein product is CASSIRDRANTEAFF.

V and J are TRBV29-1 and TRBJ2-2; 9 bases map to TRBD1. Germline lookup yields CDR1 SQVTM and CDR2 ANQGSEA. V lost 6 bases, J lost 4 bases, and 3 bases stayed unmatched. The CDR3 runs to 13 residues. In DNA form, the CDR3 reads TGCAGCGTCAAGACAGGGGGCACCGGGGAGCTGTTTTTT. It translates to CSVKTGGTGELFF.

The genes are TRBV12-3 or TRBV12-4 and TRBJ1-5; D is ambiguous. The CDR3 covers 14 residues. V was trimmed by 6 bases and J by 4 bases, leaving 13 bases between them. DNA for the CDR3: TGTGCCAGCAGGGAACTGAGCGCTAATCAGCCCCAGCATTTT. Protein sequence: CASRELSANQPQHF.

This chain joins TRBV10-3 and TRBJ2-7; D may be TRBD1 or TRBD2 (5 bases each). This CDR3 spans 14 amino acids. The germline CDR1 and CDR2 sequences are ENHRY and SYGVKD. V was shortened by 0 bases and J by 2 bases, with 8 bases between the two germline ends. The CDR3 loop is CAISESWGTYEQYV. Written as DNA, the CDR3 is TGTGCCATCAGTGAGTCGTGGGGGACCTACGAGCAGTACGTC.

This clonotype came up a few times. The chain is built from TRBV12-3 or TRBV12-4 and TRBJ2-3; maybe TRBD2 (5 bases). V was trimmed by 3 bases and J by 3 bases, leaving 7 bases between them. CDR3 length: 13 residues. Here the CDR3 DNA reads TGTGCCAGCAGTTTTAGCGAGACAGATACGCAGTATTTT. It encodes CASSFSETDTQYF.

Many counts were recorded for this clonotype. CDR3 residues: CASSQGDGGTQYF. The CDR3 DNA reads TGCGCCAGCAGCCAGGGGGATGGAGGTACGCAGTATTTT. The chain couples TRBV5-1 to TRBJ2-3; TRBD1 agrees at 7 bases. The ends lost 4 bases at V and 8 bases at J; junction bases unmatched: 7. This CDR3 contains 13 residues. CDR1 and CDR2 (germline): SGHRS, YFSETQ.

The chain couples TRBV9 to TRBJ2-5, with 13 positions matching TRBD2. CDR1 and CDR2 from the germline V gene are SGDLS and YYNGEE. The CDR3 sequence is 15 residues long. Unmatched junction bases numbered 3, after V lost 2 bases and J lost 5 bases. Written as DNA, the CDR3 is TGTGCCAGCAGCGTCGGGACTAGCGGGGTTGAGACCCAGTACTTC. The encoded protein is CASSVGTSGVETQYF.

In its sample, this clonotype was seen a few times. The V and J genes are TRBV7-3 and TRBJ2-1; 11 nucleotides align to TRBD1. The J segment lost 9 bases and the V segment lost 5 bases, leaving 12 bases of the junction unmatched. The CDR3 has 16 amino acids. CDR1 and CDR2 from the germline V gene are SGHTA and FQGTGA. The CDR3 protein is CASSRNGQGARGEQFF. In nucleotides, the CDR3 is TGTGCCAGCAGCCGAAATGGACAGGGGGCGCGGGGTGAGCAGTTCTTC.

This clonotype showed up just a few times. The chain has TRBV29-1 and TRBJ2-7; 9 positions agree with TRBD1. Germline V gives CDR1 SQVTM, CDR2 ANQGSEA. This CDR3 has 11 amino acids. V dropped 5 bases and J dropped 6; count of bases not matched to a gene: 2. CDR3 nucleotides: TGCAGCGTTCGGGGACAGGGCGAGCAGTACGTC. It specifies CSVRGQGEQYV.